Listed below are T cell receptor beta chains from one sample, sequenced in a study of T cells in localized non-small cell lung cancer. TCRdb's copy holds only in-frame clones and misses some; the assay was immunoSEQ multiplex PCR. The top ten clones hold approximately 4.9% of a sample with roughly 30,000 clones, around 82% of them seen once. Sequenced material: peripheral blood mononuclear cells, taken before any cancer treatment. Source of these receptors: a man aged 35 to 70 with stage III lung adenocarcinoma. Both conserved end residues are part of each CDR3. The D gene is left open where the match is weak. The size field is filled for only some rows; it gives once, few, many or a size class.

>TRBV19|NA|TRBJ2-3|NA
CASSRSVSTDTQYF
TGTGCCAGTAGCCGGAGCGTCAGCACAGATACGCAGTATTTT
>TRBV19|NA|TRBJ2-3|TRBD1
CASSSPTGLTDTQYF
TGTGCCAGTAGTTCACCGACAGGGCTCACAGATACGCAGTATTTT
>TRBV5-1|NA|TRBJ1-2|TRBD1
CASSQDREGGYTF
TGCGCCAGCAGCCAGGACAGGGAGGGTGGCTACACCTTC
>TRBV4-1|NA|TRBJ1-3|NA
CASSQGVGGRSSGNTIYF
TGCGCCAGCAGCCAAGGCGTGGGCGGACGGAGCTCTGGAAACACCATATATTTT
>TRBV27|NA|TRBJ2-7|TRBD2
CASSARLAGRSEQYF
TGTGCCAGCAGTGCAAGACTAGCGGGGAGGTCCGAGCAGTACTTC
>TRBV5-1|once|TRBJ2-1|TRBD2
CASSLAKIAGPNEQFF
TGCGCCAGCAGCTTGGCCAAGATAGCGGGGCCTAATGAGCAGTTCTTC
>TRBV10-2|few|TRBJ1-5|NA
CASSSGLRQPQHF
TGCGCCAGCAGTTCGGGGTTAAGGCAGCCCCAGCATTTT
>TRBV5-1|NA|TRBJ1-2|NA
CASSLSGGNGYTF
TGCGCCAGCAGCTTGAGTGGGGGCAATGGCTACACCTTC
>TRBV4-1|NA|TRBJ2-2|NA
CASSFNTGELFF
TGCGCCAGCAGCTTTAACACCGGGGAGCTGTTTTTT
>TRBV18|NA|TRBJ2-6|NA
CASSRNSFSGANVLTF
TGTGCCAGCTCACGTAACAGTTTCTCTGGGGCCAACGTCCTGACTTTC
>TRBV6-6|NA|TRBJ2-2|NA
CASSYSRGFDTGELFF
TGTGCCAGCAGTTACAGTCGGGGGTTTGACACCGGGGAGCTGTTTTTT
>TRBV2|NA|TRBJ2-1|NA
CASSEGAGGVSSYNEQFF
TGTGCCAGCAGTGAAGGGGCAGGCGGGGTTAGCTCCTACAATGAGCAGTTCTTC
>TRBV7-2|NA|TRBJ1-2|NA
CASSLVARVRNYGYTF
TGTGCCAGCAGCTTAGTAGCGAGAGTAAGGAACTATGGCTACACCTTC
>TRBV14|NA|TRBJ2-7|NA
CASSPRGWEQYF
TGTGCCAGCAGCCCTAGGGGATGGGAGCAGTACTTC
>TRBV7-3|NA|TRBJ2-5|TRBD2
CASSLTGRRGAETQYF
TGTGCCAGCAGCTTAACGGGGCGGCGGGGGGCTGAGACCCAGTACTTC
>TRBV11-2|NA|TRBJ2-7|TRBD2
CASSSRTSGYSVPYEQYF
TGTGCCAGCAGCTCCAGGACTAGCGGGTATTCCGTACCCTACGAGCAGTACTTC
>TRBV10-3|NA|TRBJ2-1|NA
CAISGTGTYNEQFF
TGTGCCATCAGTGGTACAGGGACCTACAATGAGCAGTTCTTC
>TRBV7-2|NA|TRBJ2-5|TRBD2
CASSLSGLAADF
TGTGCCAGCAGCTTATCCGGACTAGCGGCGGACTTC
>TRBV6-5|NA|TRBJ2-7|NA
CASSYRWGPYYEQYF
TGTGCCAGCAGTTACCGGTGGGGGCCATACTACGAGCAGTACTTC
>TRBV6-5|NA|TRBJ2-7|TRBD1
CASRKGAGRYEQYF
TGTGCCAGCAGAAAGGGGGCAGGGAGATACGAGCAGTACTTC
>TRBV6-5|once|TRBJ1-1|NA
CASSYGTEAFF
TGTGCCAGCAGTTACGGGACAGAAGCTTTCTTT
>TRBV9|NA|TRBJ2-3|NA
CASSLGADTQYF
TGTGCCAGCAGTCTGGGGGCAGATACGCAGTATTTT
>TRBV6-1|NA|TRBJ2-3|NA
CASSRNSADTQYF
TGTGCCAGCAGTAGGAACTCCGCAGATACGCAGTATTTT
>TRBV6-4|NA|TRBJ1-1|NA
CASSDRDSNRAEAFF
TGTGCCAGCAGTGACAGGGATTCCAATCGAGCTGAAGCTTTCTTT
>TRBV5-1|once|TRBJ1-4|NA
CASSHGPENEKLFF
TGCGCCAGCAGCCACGGACCGGAAAATGAAAAACTGTTTTTT
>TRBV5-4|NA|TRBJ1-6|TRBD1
CASSLRGQGAPLHF
TGTGCCAGCAGCTTGAGGGGACAGGGGGCCCCCCTCCACTTT
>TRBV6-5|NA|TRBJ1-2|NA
CASTDSPPNGYTF
TGTGCCAGCACGGACAGCCCGCCGAATGGCTACACCTTC
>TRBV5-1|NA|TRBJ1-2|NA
CASSLGQQYGYTF
TGCGCCAGCAGCTTGGGGCAGCAGTATGGCTACACCTTC
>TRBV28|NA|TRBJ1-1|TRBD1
CASSGGQGWTEAFF
TGTGCCAGCAGTGGAGGACAGGGTTGGACTGAAGCTTTCTTT